Detailed here is one TCR beta chain. No antigen is known for it. Via MiXCR, TCRdb re-called the 5' RACE reads, giving one row per CDR3 protein. Counted here are about 530,000 distinct CDR3 sequences, about 22% occurring once; the ten biggest clones make up roughly 0.5%. The data were obtained in a study of identical twins. Overall study findings and caveats: Out-of-frame beta sequences exhibited a weaker degree of excess twin sharing. Out-of-frame alpha sequences common to twins were enriched for low generation probability.

J gave up 3 bases and V 1 base, and 14 bases lay outside the gene matches. CDR1 and CDR2 from the germline V gene are LGHDT and YNNKEL (reference sequence). The length of the CDR3 is 21 residues. Only healthy Caucasians were included as donors. These data also formed part of another study, on yellow fever vaccine responses in identical twins.

This TCR came from a woman aged 18-29 years in good health. Material: CD4+ T cells sorted from blood. This chain links TRBV3-1 with TRBJ2-3; 15 nucleotides agree with TRBD2. The CDR3 DNA is TGTGCCAGCAGCCAAGGAGCGGGACTAGCGGGGGGCCTGCTCCCTACAGATACGCAGTATTTT. This encodes CASSQGAGLAGGLLPTDTQYF.